This TCR beta chain was found in a study of blood T cells in healthy people across ages. V was clipped by 5 bases and J by 4 bases; unmatched bases: 8. This CDR3 comprises 15 residues. CDR1 is MNHEY and CDR2 is SMNVEV in the germline V gene (reference sequence). This clonotype showed up just a few times. Its antigen is as yet unknown. The second PCR ran about 6 to 12 cycles with a sample-barcoded 5' primer and J-beta primers. Template switching added a 12-random-nucleotide identifier to every cDNA molecule. TCRdb recomputed calls from the 5' RACE reads with MiXCR, one row per CDR3 protein. The sample lists about 1 million distinct CDR3 sequences; under 45% were seen once. Study-level findings and limits: Getting older went along with TCR beta diversity per million T cells dropping roughly linearly.

Researchers collected approximately 9.9 milliliters of peripheral blood from every single donor. The J gene is TRBJ2-7, the V gene TRBV27; the match to TRBD1 covers 10 bases. The TCR comes from an older woman in good health. The source material was blood. The CDR3 is CASSIVLGQGYEQYF. DNA for the CDR3: TGTGCCAGCAGTATCGTTTTGGGACAGGGGTACGAGCAGTACTTC.